This T cell receptor (beta chain) stems from a study of T cells after somatic rescue of genetic block. The protocol was immunoSEQ multiplex PCR, while the TCRdb copy is restricted to in-frame clones and leaves out a portion. The table has 9,500 to 15,000 clones, 71% seen once; the top ten hold over 9.5%. The CDR3 is 17 amino acids. The germline gives CDR1 KGHSH, CDR2 LQKENI. The junction had 8 bases not matched to a gene; V was cut back by 4 bases and J by 0 bases. The specimen was peripheral blood mononuclear cells (PBMCs). The clonotype was recovered from a boy between 10 and 17 years old. The genes are TRBV18 and TRBJ2-1; 8 nucleotides align to TRBD2. The CDR3 DNA is TGTGCCAGCTCACTCCGTAGCGGGGAACGCTCCTACAATGAGCAGTTCTTC. Protein: CASSLRSGERSYNEQFF. Using reference TRBV18 and TRBJ2-1 for the parts outside the CDR3, the full variable domain is NAGVMQNPRHLVRRRGQEARLRCSPMKGHSHVYWYRQLPEEGLKFMVYLQKENIIDESGMPKERFSAEFPKEGPSILRIQQVVRGDSAAYFCASSLRSGERSYNEQFFGPGTRLTVL.